This entry describes one T cell receptor beta chain. Unique molecular identifiers were built into the TCRbeta library. TCRdb re-called the PCR reads through MiXCR, storing one row per CDR3 protein. The profile covers roughly 400,000 distinct CDR3 sequences, with around 21% appearing a single time and 3.8% taken by the ten largest. The data belong to a study of T-cell reconstitution after alpha-beta-depleted transplantation in children. Looked up from germline, CDR1 is MNHEY and CDR2 is SVGAGI. The V end lost 2 bases, the J end lost 5 bases, and 5 bases lay between the germline ends. The CDR3 is 12 amino acids.

The chain carries TRBV6-5 and TRBJ2-3; no firm D call. Sequenced here: PBMCs from the stem cell graft donor, sampled from the stem cell graft. The sequence was collected from a human donor who donated a stem cell graft to a child with acute myeloid leukemia. The CDR3 DNA sequence: TGTGCCAGCAGTTACGATAAAGATACGCAGTATTTT. Its protein is CASSYDKDTQYF.